The present T cell receptor beta chain was sequenced within a study of blood T cells in healthy people across ages. Primers used in a second PCR of roughly 6 to 11 cycles were a sample-barcoded 5' primer and a J-beta primer mix. Through a template-switch adaptor with 12 random nucleotides, each cDNA molecule received a tag. TCRdb fed the 5' RACE reads into MiXCR, producing one record per CDR3 protein. The sample includes fewer than 2,000,000 distinct CDR3 sequences, about two fifths of them seen just once. Study-level points and caveats: CMV status of donors was not determined, possibly confounding expanded clonotype changes.

Germline CDR1 DFQATT, CDR2 SNEGSKA (reference sequence). There are 15 residues in the CDR3. Donation came from healthy Caucasian individuals in Russia who were aged about 6 to 100. The study isolated at least 6 million PBMCs from each sample. A remark on this clonotype: The antigen remains unidentified.

This receptor was identified in a human donor in good health. Sequencing used blood. V and J are TRBV20-1 and TRBJ1-1; D remains unclear. The chain's CDR3 is CSAGPPRRRDTEAFF. CDR3 nucleotide sequence: TGCAGCGCTGGGCCCCCCCGGAGGAGGGACACTGAAGCTTTCTTT.